This T cell receptor (beta chain) was identified in a study of cytomegalovirus exposure and HLA in healthy donors. In the case of this clone: Antigen specificity is unknown.

V lost 0 bases to trimming and J lost 7 bases; unmatched junction nucleotides: 6. The CDR3 length is 15 residues. Germline loops: CDR1 SGHRS, CDR2 YFSETQ. 60 Vbeta and 13 Jbeta primers were used in PCR. Produced via immunoSEQ multiplex PCR; TCRdb's table is partial and in-frame only. Here the sample spans approximately 100,000 clones, more than 75% being singletons. Study-wide findings and caveats: Later, an analysis found that common viral pathogens appeared to be linked with several of the most significant clusters.

This clonotype originated in a middle-aged woman in good health and CMV-seropositive. The sequencing sample was made of PBMCs. V and J are TRBV5-1 and TRBJ1-4, with 7 positions matching TRBD1. In DNA form, the CDR3 reads TGCGCCAGCAGCTTGGGGGACAGCAACGGTGAAAAACTGTTTTTT. Translation gives CASSLGDSNGEKLFF.